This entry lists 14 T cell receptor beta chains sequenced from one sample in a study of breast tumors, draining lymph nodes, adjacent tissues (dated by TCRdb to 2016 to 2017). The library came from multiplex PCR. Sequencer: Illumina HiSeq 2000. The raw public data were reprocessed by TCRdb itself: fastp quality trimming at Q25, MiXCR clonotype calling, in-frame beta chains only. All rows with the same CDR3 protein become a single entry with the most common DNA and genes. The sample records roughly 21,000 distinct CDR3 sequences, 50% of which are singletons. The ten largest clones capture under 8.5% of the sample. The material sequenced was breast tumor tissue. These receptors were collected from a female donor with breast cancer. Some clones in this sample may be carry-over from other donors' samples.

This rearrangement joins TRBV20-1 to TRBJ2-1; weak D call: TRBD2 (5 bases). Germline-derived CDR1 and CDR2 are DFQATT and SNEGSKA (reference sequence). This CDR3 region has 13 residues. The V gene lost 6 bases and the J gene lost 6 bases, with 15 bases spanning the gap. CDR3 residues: CSAEGLAGNEQFF. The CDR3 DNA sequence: TGCAGTGCGGAAGGACTGGCGGGCAATGAGCAGTTCTTC.

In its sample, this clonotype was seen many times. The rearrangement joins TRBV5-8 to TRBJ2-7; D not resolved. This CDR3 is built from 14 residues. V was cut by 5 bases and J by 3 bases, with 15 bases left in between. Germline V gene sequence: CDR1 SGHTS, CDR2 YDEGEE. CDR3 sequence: CASSPTGSHYEQYF. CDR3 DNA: TGTGCCAGCAGTCCTACCGGGTCCCACTACGAGCAGTACTTC. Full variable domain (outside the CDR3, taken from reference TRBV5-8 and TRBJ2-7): EAGVTQSPTHLIKTRGQQATLRCSPISGHTSVYWYQQALGLGLQFLLWYDEGEERNRGNFPPRFSGRQFPNYSSELNVNALELEDSALYLCASSPTGSHYEQYFGPGTRLTVT.

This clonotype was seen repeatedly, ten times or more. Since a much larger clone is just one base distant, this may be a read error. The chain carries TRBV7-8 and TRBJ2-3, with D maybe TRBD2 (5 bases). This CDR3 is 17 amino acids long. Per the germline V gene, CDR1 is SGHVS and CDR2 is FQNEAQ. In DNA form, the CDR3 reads TGTGCCAGCAGCTTAACTTCCAGCGGCCCTAGCACAGATCCGCAGTATTTT. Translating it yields CASSLTSSGPSTDPQYF.

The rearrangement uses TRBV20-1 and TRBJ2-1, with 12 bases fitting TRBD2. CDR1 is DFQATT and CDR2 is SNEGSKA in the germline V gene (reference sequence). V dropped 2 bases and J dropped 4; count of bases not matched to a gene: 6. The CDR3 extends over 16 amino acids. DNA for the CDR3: TGCAGTGCTAGACACCTAGCGGGAGGGAGTTACAATGAGCAGTTCTTC. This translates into CSARHLAGGSYNEQFF.

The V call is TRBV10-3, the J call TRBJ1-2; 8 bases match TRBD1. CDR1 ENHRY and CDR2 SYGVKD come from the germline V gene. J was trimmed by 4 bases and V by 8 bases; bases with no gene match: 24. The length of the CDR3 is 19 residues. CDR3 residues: CAISRTGRTLRREGYGYTF. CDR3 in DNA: TGTGCCATCTCTAGGACAGGGCGAACTCTACGCAGGGAGGGCTATGGCTACACCTTC.

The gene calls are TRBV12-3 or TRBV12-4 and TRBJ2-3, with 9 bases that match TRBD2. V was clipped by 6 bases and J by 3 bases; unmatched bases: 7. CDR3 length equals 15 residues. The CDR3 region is CASSANSGSTDTQYF. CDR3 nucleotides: TGTGCCAGCAGCGCTAATAGCGGGAGTACAGATACGCAGTATTTT.

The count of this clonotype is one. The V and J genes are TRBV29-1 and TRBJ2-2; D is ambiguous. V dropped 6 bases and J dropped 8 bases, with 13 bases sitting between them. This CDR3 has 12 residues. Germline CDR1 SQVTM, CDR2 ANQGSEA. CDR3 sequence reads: CSVRHPSGELFF. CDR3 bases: TGCAGCGTCCGACACCCCTCTGGGGAGCTGTTTTTT.

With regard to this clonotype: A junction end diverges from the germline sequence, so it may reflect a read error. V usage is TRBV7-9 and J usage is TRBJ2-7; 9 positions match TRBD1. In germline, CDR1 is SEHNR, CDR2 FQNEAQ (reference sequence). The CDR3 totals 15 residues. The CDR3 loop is CASRPDGQGKYEHYF. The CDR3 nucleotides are TGTGCCAGCAGACCGGACGGACAGGGGAAATACGAGCACTACTTC.

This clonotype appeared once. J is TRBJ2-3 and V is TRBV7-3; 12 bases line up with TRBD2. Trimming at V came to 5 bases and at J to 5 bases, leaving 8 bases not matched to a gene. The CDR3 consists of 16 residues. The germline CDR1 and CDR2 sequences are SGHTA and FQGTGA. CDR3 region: CASSARLAGVIDTQYF. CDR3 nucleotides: TGTGCCAGCAGCGCCCGACTAGCGGGAGTGATAGATACGCAGTATTTT.

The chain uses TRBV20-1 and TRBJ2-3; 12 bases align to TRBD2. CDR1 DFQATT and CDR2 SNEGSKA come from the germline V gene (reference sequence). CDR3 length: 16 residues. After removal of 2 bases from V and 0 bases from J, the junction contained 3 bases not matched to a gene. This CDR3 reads CSARTGTSGSTDTQYF. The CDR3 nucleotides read TGCAGTGCTAGAACCGGGACTAGCGGGAGCACAGATACGCAGTATTTT.

Here the CDR3 reads CAIRQLMNTEAFF. CDR3 nucleotides: TGTGCCATCAGACAGCTTATGAACACTGAAGCTTTCTTT. This chain joins TRBV10-3 and TRBJ1-1; D unresolved. CDR1 is ENHRY, CDR2 SYGVKD, per germline. With 6 bases removed from V and 0 bases from J, the gap between germline ends came to 8 bases. The CDR3 extends over 13 amino acids.

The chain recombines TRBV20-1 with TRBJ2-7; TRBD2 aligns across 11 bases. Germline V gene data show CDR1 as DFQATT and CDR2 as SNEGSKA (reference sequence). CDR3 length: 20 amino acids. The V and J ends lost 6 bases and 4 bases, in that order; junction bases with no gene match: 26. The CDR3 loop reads CSASPQPGTSGPHGAYEQYF. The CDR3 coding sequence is TGCAGTGCCAGCCCTCAGCCAGGGACTAGCGGTCCCCACGGGGCGTACGAGCAGTACTTC.

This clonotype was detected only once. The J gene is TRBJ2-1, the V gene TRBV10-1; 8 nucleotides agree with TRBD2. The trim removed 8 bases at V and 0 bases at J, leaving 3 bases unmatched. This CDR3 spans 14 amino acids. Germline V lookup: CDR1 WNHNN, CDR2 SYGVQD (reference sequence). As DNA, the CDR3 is TGCGCCAGCCTGAGCGGGGGCTCCTACAATGAGCAGTTCTTC. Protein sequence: CASLSGGSYNEQFF.

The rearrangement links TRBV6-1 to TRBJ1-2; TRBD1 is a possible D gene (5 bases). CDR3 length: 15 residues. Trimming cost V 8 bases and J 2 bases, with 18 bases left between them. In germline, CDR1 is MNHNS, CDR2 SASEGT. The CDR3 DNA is TGTGCCAGCCGACCGAGGGCGGGACTGAACTATGGCTACACCTTC. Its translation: CASRPRAGLNYGYTF.